This T cell receptor beta chain was sequenced during a study of low-dose radiotherapy and immunotherapy resistance in tumors (dated by TCRdb to between 2021 and 2022). About the full investigation: Patients in Cohort 1 were given 0.5 Gy per fraction every 2 weeks, and the prescribed total PTV dose was 6.5 Gy. Patients took aspirin 300 mg orally once daily for four cycles, starting on cycle 1 day 1. The trial did not randomize participants into treatment groups. Patients were given nivolumab as a 240 mg flat dose every two weeks and ipilimumab at 1 mg/kg every six weeks, with both drugs delivered intravenously. Patients in Cohort 2 were given 1 Gy per fraction every two weeks, for a total of 13 Gy across 26 weeks. Intravenous cyclophosphamide at 200 mg/m2 was administered every two weeks, one day ahead of each radiation and immunotherapy administration. Eight patients were included in the translational analysis, namely three from the first dose cohort plus the first five from the second dose cohort.

A note on this clonotype: What antigen it recognizes has not been identified. No quality values exist for individual bases; no much larger clone is one base distant.

Donors were enrolled in RACIN, a single-arm phase I dose-escalation trial combining nivolumab, ipilimumab, aspirin, low-dose cyclophosphamide and low-dose radiotherapy. Patients were eligible if they had advanced solid tumors that were TIL-negative. Superscript III and a set of TRAV- and TRBV-specific primers were used to synthesize first-strand cDNA, so that both TCRalpha and TCRbeta chains were covered. TCRs were amplified for about 19 PCR cycles with Phusion, using a constant-region primer paired with the adapter attached to the V primers. Isolated mRNA was amplified with the MessageAmp II aRNA Amplification Kit, using a roughly 17-hour in vitro transcription at 37°C. mRNA for TCR sequencing was isolated with the Dynabeads mRNA DIRECT Purification Kit. A second 25-cycle Phusion PCR added indexed Illumina adapters, and products were purified with AMPure XP beads. The authors' pipeline ran thus. Custom Perl scripts pooled TCR sequences encoding the same protein, removed out-of-frame sequences and computed each clonotype's abundance. Any TCR sequence supported by only a single read was excluded from analysis. The metrics used to describe the repertoires included Shannon entropy, Gini index, clonality, richness, and the frequency of TCRs shared between repertoires. TCRdb reanalyzed the raw reads on its own, using fastp at Q25 for trimming and MiXCR for clone calling, and kept in-frame beta chains. When rows share a CDR3 protein, they turn into one entry using the most common DNA and genes. The V and J calls shown here were made by TCRdb, not taken from the authors' results. The sample profile shows around 6,200 distinct CDR3 sequences; 60% to 75% of them were found once. 9.5% to 13% of the sample is held by the ten biggest clonotypes.

This clonotype was obtained from a human donor with advanced metastatic prostate, ovarian, gallbladder or colorectal cancer (not recorded which). This table probably holds off-target reads from a library built for another chain.

The bases are TGCGCCAGCAGCCAAACCAGCGGGGGCCATTACTCCTACAATGAGCAGTTCTTC. The resulting protein is CASSQTSGGHYSYNEQFF. The V and J segments used are TRBV4-1 and TRBJ2-1, with TRBD2 matching 8 junction bases. For this chain, trimming is 2 bases at the V end and 0 bases at the J end, and the number of junction bases without a gene match is 9. The germline V gene specifies MGHRA as CDR1 and YSYEKL as CDR2. The CDR3 spans 18 residues, from the cysteine through the phenylalanine. Of the read, only the CDR3 DNA is kept; its 54 bases are in frame from base 1.